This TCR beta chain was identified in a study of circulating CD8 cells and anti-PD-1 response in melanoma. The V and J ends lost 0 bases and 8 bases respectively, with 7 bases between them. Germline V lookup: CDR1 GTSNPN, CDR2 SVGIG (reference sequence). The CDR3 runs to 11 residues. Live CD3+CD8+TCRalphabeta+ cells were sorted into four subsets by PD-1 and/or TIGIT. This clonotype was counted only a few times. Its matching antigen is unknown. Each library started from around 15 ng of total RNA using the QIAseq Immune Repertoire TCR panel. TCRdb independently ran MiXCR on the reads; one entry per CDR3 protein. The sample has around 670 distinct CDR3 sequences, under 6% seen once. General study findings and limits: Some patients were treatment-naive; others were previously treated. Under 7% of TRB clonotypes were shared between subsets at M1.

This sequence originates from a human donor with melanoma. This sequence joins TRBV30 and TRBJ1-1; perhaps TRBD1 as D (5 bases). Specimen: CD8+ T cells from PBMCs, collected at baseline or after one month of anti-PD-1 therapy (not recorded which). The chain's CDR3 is CAWSVGVEAFF. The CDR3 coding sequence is TGTGCCTGGAGTGTAGGGGTCGAAGCTTTCTTT.